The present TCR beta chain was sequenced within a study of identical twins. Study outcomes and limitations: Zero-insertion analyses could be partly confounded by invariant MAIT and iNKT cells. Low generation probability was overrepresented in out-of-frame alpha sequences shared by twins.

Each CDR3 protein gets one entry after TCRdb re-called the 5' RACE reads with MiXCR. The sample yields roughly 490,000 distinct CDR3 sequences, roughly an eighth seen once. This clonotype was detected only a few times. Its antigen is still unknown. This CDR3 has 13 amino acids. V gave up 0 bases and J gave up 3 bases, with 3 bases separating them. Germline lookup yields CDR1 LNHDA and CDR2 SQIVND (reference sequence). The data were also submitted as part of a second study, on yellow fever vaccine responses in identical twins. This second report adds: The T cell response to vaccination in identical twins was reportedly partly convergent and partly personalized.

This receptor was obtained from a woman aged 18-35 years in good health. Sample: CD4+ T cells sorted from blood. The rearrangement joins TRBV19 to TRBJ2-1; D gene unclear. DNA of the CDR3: TGTGCCAGTAGTATAGATATCTACAATGAGCAGTTCTTC. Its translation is CASSIDIYNEQFF.